The 7 T cell receptor beta chains in this list originate from one sample, sequenced in a study of T cells after yellow fever vaccination. TCRdb analysed the 5' RACE reads with MiXCR anew, one entry per CDR3 protein. The data contain tens of thousands of distinct CDR3 sequences, approximately 8% of them singletons. The sample in question was CD8+ T cells sorted from PBMCs, obtained on the day of the yellow fever booster vaccination. These receptors were obtained from a man aged 25-45 years who received the YFV17D yellow fever vaccine.

This clonotype was detected only a few times. V gene TRBV7-2 combines with J gene TRBJ2-7, with 11 bases matching TRBD2. The CDR3 runs to 15 residues. Germline CDR1 SGHTA, CDR2 FQGNSA. Trimming cost V 3 bases and J 0 bases; bases outside gene matches: 1. The CDR3 coding sequence is TGTGCCAGCAGCTTTGGACTAGCGGGCTCCTACGAGCAGTACTTC. Translating it yields CASSFGLAGSYEQYF.

This clonotype was picked up many times. The chain carries TRBV14 and TRBJ2-2; TRBD2 aligns across 9 bases. Germline V lookup: CDR1 SGHDN, CDR2 FVKESK. The CDR3 totals 14 residues. The ends lost 1 base at V and 6 bases at J; junction bases unmatched: 0. The chain's CDR3 is CASSQVAGAGELFF. CDR3 DNA: TGTGCCAGCAGCCAAGTAGCGGGAGCCGGGGAGCTGTTTTTT. The full variable domain, its missing parts supplied by reference TRBV14 and TRBJ2-2, is EAGVTQFPSHSVIEKGQTVTLRCDPISGHDNLYWYRRVMGKEIKFLLHFVKESKQDESGMPNNRFLAERTGGTYSTLKVQPAELEDSGVYFCASSQVAGAGELFFGEGSRLTVL.

This clonotype was observed at least ten times. The genes are TRBV20-1 and TRBJ2-1, with TRBD2 identical over 7 bases. The CDR3 runs to 12 residues. Germline V gene lookup returns CDR1 DFQATT and CDR2 SNEGSKA (reference sequence). The CDR3 nucleotides are TGCACGTCGGAGCGGGGCTACAATGAGCAGTTCTTC. Encoded protein: CTSERGYNEQFF.

The CDR3: CASSDRGVEAFF. CDR3 DNA: TGTGCCAGCAGTGATCGGGGGGTTGAAGCTTTCTTT. This chain connects TRBV7-9 to TRBJ1-1; a possible D gene is TRBD1 (5 bases). V lost 6 bases and J lost 7, with 12 bases in between. Germline CDR1 is SEHNR and CDR2 is FQNEAQ (reference sequence). CDR3 length: 12 amino acids.

There are many counts of this clonotype. The chain links TRBV4-2 to TRBJ2-7; D perhaps matches TRBD1 (5 bases). V was pared by 2 bases and J by 1 base, with 18 bases between. CDR3 length: 17 amino acids. Germline assignment: CDR1 LGHNA and CDR2 YNFKEQ. In DNA, the CDR3 is TGTGCCAGCAGCCAACAGCAAAGGGGCGGCGCTTCCTACGAGCAGTACTTC. Its protein is CASSQQQRGGASYEQYF.

This clonotype showed up just a few times. The DNA of the CDR3 is TGTGCCAGCACCCTGGGGGACAGGGAGGGACTAGCGGGAGAGGTAGGAAATGAGCAGTTCTTC. Translating gives CASTLGDREGLAGEVGNEQFF. The gene calls are TRBV6-2 or TRBV6-3 and TRBJ2-1, with 14 bases that match TRBD2. Germline V CDR1 and CDR2: MNHEY, SVGEGT. The V and J ends lost 7 bases and 7 bases, in that order; junction bases with no gene match: 24. This CDR3 has 21 amino acids.

Regarding this clonotype: One end of the junction varies from germline; a read error may be responsible. The genes are TRBV5-1 and TRBJ2-5; D is unresolved. Looked up from germline, CDR1 is SGHRS and CDR2 is YFSETQ. This CDR3 spans 11 amino acids. The CDR3 loop is CDSSFQETQYF. The CDR3 DNA sequence: TGCGACAGCAGCTTTCAAGAGACCCAGTACTTC.